The 9 T cell receptor beta chains below were found in one sample sequenced in a study of blood T cell repertoires in COVID-19. The repertoire was sequenced with immunoSEQ multiplex PCR; TCRdb's copy has only in-frame clones and lacks some. The sample lists 100,000 to 150,000 clones, over 65% occurring once. The material sequenced was peripheral blood. The receptors originated from a man aged 70 or older with acute or convalescent COVID-19.

V usage is TRBV18 and J usage is TRBJ2-1; possible D gene TRBD2, 5 bases. Per the germline V gene, CDR1 is KGHSH and CDR2 is LQKENI. This CDR3 has 15 amino acids. Trimming stripped 3 bases from V and 1 base from J, with 10 bases between. For the CDR3, the DNA is TGTGCCAGCTCACCTCAGACGGGATCCTACAATGAGCAGTTCTTC. Translation: CASSPQTGSYNEQFF.

The CDR3 DNA reads as TGTGCCAGCAGCCAGCCACCGGGACAGGTCTATGGCTACACCTTC. Translating it yields CASSQPPGQVYGYTF. The V gene is TRBV7-2, the J gene TRBJ1-2; 8 nucleotides match TRBD1. The CDR3 is 15 residues long. Germline CDR1 and CDR2: SGHTA and FQGNSA. Trimming took 5 bases from V and 4 from J; bases not matched to a gene: 9.

The chain carries TRBV7-8 and TRBJ1-2, with 7 positions matching TRBD1. The germline gives CDR1 SGHVS, CDR2 FQNEAQ. The V and J ends lost 5 bases and 4 bases, in that order; junction bases with no gene match: 10. This CDR3 comprises 15 residues. The CDR3: CASSLGTASGYGYTF. The CDR3 nucleotides read TGTGCCAGCAGCCTCGGGACAGCGTCCGGCTATGGCTACACCTTC.

This clone is labeled medium-sized (0.01 to 0.1%). The genes are TRBV30 and TRBJ1-3; 10 bases map to TRBD1. Germline CDR1 reads GTSNPN; CDR2 reads SVGIG (reference sequence). V shed 4 bases and J 0 bases; nucleotides not matched to a gene: 6. The CDR3 consists of 16 residues. CDR3 loop: CAWTRGQGDSGNTIYF. CDR3 in DNA: TGTGCCTGGACACGCGGACAGGGGGACTCTGGAAACACCATATATTTT.

The rearrangement links TRBV5-4 to TRBJ2-1; 10 bases fit TRBD2. With 0 bases clipped from V and 7 bases from J, the junction kept 4 bases outside the gene matches. The CDR3 runs to 15 residues. The germline V gene has CDR1 SGHNT and CDR2 YYREEE (reference sequence). The CDR3 bases are TGTGCCAGCAGCTTGGAGGCTAGCGGGAGTAATGAGCAGTTCTTC. Translation gives CASSLEASGSNEQFF.

The genes are TRBV5-1 and TRBJ2-1; tentative D call: TRBD1 (6 bases). The germline V gene has CDR1 SGHRS and CDR2 YFSETQ. V lost 2 bases and J lost 3, with 15 bases in between. This CDR3 has 16 residues. The CDR3 coding sequence is TGCGCCAGCAGCTTACAACAGGGAAGACGCTACAATGAGCAGTTCTTC. Its protein product is CASSLQQGRRYNEQFF.

The V gene is TRBV18, the J gene TRBJ2-3; TRBD2 matches at 11 bases. Unmatched junction bases numbered 5, after V lost 5 bases and J lost 4 bases. The CDR3 has 15 amino acids. The germline V gene has CDR1 KGHSH and CDR2 LQKENI. Here the CDR3 reads CASSSLAGGADTQYF. The CDR3 DNA reads as TGTGCCAGCTCATCATTAGCGGGAGGGGCAGATACGCAGTATTTT.

The chain uses TRBV30 and TRBJ2-2; TRBD2 is a possible D gene (6 bases). The CDR3 has 15 amino acids. Germline V gene sequence: CDR1 GTSNPN, CDR2 SVGIG (reference sequence). V lost 2 bases and J lost 0, with 10 bases in between. The CDR3 nucleotides are TGTGCCTGGAGTCAGGGACTCACGAACACCGGGGAGCTGTTTTTT. Amino acids: CAWSQGLTNTGELFF.

The CDR3 loop is CATIRGLSGYTF. The CDR3 region has the DNA TGTGCCACCATCAGGGGGCTGTCTGGCTACACCTTC. This rearrangement joins TRBV12-3 or TRBV12-4 to TRBJ1-2; 8 bases match TRBD1. This CDR3 is built from 12 residues. V was clipped by 10 bases and J by 7 bases; unmatched bases: 8.